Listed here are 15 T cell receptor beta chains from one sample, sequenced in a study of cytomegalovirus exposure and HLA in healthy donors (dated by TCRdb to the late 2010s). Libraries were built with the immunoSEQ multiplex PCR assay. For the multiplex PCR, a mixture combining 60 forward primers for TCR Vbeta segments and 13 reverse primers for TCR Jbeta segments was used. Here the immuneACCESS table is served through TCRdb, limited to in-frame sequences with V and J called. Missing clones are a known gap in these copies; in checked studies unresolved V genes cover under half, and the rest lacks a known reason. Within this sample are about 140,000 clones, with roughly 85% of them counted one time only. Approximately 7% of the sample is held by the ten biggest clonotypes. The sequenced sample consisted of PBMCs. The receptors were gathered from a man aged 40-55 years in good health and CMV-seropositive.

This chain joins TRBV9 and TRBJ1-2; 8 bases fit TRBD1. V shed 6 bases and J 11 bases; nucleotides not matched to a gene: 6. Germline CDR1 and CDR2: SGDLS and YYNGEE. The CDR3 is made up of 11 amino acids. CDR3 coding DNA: TGTGCCAGCATCAAACAGGGGGGGTACACCTTC. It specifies CASIKQGGYTF.

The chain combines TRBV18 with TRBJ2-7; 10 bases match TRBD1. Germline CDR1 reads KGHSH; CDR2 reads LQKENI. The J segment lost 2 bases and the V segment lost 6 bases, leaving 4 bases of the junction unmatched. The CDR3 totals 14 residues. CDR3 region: CASSPGTGAYEQYF. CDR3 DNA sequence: TGTGCCAGCTCCCCCGGGACAGGGGCCTACGAGCAGTACTTC.

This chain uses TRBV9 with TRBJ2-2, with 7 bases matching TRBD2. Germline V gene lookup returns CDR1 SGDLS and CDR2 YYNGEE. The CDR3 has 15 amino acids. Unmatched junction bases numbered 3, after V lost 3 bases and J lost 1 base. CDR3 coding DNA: TGTGCCAGCAGCGGAGCGGGACTGAACACCGGGGAGCTGTTTTTT. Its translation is CASSGAGLNTGELFF. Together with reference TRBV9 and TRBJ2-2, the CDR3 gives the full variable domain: DSGVTQTPKHLITATGQRVTLRCSPRSGDLSVYWYQQSLDQGLQFLIQYYNGEERAKGNILERFSAQQFPDLHSELNLSSLELGDSALYFCASSGAGLNTGELFFGEGSRLTVL.

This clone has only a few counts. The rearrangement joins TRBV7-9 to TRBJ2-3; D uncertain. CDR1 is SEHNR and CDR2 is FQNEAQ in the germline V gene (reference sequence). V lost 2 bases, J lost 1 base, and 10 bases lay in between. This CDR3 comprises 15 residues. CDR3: CASSLQVIRTDTQYF. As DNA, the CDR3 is TGTGCCAGCAGCTTACAGGTGATTCGCACAGATACGCAGTATTTT.

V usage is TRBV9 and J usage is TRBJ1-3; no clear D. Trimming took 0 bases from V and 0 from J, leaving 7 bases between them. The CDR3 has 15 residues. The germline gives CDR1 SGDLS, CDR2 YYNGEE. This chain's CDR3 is CASSVEESSGNTIYF. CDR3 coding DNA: TGTGCCAGCAGCGTAGAGGAGAGCTCTGGAAACACCATATATTTT.

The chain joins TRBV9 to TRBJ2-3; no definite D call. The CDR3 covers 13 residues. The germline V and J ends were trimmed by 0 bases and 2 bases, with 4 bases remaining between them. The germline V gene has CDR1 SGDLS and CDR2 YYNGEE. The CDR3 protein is CASSVGVTDTQYF. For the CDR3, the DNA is TGTGCCAGCAGCGTAGGAGTCACAGATACGCAGTATTTT.

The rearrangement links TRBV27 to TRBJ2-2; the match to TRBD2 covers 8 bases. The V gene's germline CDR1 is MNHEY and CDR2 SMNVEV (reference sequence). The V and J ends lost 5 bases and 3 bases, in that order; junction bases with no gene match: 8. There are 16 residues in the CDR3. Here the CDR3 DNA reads TGTGCCAGCAGTCCCTCCCGGGGGGGCTACACCGGGGAGCTGTTTTTT. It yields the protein CASSPSRGGYTGELFF.

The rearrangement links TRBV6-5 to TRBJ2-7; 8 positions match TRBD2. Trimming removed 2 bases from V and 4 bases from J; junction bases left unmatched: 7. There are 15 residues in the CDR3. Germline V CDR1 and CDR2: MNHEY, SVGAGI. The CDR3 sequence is CASSYLTSAGYEQYF. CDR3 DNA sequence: TGTGCCAGCAGTTACCTGACTAGCGCGGGATACGAGCAGTACTTC.

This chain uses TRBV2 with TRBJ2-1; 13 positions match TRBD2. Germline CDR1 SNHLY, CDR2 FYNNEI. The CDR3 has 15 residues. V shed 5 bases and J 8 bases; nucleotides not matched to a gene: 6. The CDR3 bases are TGTGCCAGCAGTCCTCGGACTAGCGGGAGTGATGAGCAGTTCTTC. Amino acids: CASSPRTSGSDEQFF.

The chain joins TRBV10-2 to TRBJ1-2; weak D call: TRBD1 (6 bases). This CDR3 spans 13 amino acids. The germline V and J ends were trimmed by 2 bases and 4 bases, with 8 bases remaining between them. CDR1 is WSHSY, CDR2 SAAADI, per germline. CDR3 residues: CASSEQTGYGYTF. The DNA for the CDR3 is TGCGCCAGCAGTGAGCAGACAGGCTATGGCTACACCTTC.

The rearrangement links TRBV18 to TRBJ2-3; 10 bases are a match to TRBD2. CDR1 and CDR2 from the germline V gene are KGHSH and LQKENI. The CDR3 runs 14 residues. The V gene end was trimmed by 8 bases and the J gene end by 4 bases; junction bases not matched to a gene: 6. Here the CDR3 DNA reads TGTGCCAGCCGCACCGGGACTAGCGCAGATACGCAGTATTTT. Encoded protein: CASRTGTSADTQYF.

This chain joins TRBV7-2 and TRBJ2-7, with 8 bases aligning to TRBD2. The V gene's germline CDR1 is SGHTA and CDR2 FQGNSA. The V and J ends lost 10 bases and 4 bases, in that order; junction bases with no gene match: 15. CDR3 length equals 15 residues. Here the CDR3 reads CATLSRREVGYEQYF. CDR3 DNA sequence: TGTGCCACCCTTTCGCGGCGGGAGGTAGGGTACGAGCAGTACTTC.

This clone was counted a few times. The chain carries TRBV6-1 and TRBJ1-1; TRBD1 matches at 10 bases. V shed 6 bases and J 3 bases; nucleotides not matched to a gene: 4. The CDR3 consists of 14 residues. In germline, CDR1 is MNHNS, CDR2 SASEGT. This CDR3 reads CASRHGTGDTEAFF. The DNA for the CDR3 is TGTGCCAGCAGACACGGGACAGGGGACACTGAAGCTTTCTTT.

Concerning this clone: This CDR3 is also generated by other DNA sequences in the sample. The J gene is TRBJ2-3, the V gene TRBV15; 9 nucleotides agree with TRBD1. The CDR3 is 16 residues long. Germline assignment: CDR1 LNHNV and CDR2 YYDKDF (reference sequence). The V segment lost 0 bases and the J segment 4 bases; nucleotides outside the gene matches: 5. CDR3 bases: TGTGCCACCAGCAGAGAGGGGACAGGGTTTCCAGATACGCAGTATTTT. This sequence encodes CATSREGTGFPDTQYF. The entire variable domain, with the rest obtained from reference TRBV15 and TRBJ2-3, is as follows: DAMVIQNPRYQVTQFGKPVTLSCSQTLNHNVMYWYQQKSSQAPKLLFHYYDKDFNNEADTPDNFQSRRPNTSFCFLDIRSPGLGDTAMYLCATSREGTGFPDTQYFGPGTRLTVL.

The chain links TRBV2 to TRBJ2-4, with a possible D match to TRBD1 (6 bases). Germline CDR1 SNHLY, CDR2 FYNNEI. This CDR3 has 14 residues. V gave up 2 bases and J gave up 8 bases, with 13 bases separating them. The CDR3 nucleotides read TGTGCCAGCAGTGAAAGGACAGAGACGGACATTCAGTACTTC. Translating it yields CASSERTETDIQYF. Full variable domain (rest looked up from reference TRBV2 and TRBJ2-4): EPEVTQTPSHQVTQMGQEVILRCVPISNHLYFYWYRQILGQKVEFLVSFYNNEISEKSEIFDDQFSVERPDGSNFTLKIRSTKLEDSAMYFCASSERTETDIQYFGAGTRLSVL.